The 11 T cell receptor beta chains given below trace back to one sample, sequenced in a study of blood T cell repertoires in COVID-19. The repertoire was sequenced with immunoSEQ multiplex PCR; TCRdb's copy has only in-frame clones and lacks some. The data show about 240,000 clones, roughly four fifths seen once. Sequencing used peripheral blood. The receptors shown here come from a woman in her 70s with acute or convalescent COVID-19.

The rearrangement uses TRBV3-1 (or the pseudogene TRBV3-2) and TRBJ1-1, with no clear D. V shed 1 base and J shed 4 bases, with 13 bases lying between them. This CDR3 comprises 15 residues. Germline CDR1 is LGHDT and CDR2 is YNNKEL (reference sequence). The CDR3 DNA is TGTGCCAGCAGCCAAGTCGAGGGCTCGGGCACTGAAGCTTTCTTT. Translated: CASSQVEGSGTEAFF.

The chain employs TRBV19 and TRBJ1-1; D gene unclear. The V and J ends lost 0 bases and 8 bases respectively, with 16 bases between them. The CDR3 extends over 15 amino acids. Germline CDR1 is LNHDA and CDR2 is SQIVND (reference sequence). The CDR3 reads CASSIDAWATREAFF. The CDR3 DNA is TGTGCCAGTAGTATAGATGCATGGGCGACACGCGAAGCTTTCTTT. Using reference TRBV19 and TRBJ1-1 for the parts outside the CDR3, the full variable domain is DGGITQSPKYLFRKEGQNVTLSCEQNLNHDAMYWYRQDPGQGLRLIYYSQIVNDFQKGDIAEGYSVSREKKESFPLTVTSAQKNPTAFYLCASSIDAWATREAFFGQGTRLTVV.

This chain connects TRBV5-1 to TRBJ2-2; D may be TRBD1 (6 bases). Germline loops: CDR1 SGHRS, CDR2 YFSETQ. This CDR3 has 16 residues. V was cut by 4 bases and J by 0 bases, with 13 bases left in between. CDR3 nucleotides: TGCGCCAGCAGCCACGACAGGCCTTCGAACACCGGGGAGCTGTTTTTT. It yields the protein CASSHDRPSNTGELFF.

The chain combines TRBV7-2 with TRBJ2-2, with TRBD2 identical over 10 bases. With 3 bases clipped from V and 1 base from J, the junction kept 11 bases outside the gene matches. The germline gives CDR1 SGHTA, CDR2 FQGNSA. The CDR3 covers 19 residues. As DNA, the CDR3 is TGTGCCAGCAGCTTTACAATAGCGGGGGGCGGGTTGAACACCGGGGAGCTGTTTTTT. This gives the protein CASSFTIAGGGLNTGELFF.

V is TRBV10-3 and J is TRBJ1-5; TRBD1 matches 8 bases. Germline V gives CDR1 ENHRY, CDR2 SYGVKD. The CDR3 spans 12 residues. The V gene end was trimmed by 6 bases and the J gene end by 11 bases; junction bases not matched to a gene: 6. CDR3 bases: TGTGCCATCAGCGGACAGGGTGAGTCCCAGCATTTT. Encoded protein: CAISGQGESQHF.

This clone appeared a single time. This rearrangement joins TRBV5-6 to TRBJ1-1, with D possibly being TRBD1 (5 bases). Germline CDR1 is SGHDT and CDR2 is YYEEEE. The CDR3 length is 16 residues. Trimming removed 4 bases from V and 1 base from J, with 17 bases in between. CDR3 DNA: TGTGCCAGCAGCCCTCGGGCAGGGATATCGAACACTGAAGCTTTCTTT. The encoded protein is CASSPRAGISNTEAFF. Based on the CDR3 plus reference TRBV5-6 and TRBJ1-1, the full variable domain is DAGVTQSPTHLIKTRGQQVTLRCSPKSGHDTVSWYQQALGQGPQFIFQYYEEEERQRGNFPDRFSGHQFPNYSSELNVNALLLGDSALYLCASSPRAGISNTEAFFGQGTRLTVV.

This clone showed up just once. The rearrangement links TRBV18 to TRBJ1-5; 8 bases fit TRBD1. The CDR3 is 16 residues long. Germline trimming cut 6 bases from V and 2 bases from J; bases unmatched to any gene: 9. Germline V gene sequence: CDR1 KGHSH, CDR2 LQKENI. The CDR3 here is CASSPQGAVGNQPQHF. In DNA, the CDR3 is TGTGCCAGCTCGCCTCAGGGGGCGGTTGGCAATCAGCCCCAGCATTTT.

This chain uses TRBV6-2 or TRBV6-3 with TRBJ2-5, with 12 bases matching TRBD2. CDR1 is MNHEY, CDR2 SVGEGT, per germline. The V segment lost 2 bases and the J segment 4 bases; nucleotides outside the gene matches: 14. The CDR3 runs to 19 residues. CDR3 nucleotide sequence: TGTGCCAGCAGTTACCCTAGCGGGGGGGCCGGTTCTCTCTTAGAGACCCAGTACTTC. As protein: CASSYPSGGAGSLLETQYF.

The CDR3: CASSKLDSPHETQYF. The CDR3 DNA follows: TGTGCCAGCAGTAAACTGGACAGCCCCCATGAGACCCAGTACTTC. The V and J genes are TRBV27 and TRBJ2-5; weak D call: TRBD1 (6 bases). CDR3 length: 15 residues. V gave up 5 bases and J gave up 5 bases, with 18 bases separating them. Germline-derived CDR1 and CDR2 are MNHEY and SMNVEV (reference sequence).

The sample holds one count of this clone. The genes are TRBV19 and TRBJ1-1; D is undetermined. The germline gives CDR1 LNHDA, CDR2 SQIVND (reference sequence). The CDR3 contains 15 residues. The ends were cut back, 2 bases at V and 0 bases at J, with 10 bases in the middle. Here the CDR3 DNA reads TGTGCCAGTAGTATACAGAAACAGATGAACACTGAAGCTTTCTTT. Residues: CASSIQKQMNTEAFF.

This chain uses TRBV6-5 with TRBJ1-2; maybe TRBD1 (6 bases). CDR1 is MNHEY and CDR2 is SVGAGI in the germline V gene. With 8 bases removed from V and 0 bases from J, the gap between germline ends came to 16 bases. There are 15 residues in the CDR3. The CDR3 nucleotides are TGTGCCAGCCGACAGGCCCATGGAGCTAACTATGGCTACACCTTC. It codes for CASRQAHGANYGYTF.